Reported below is one TCR beta chain. No antigen is known for it. The sample belongs to a study of STAT5B mutations in CD4+ large granular lymphocyte leukemia. Overall study results and limits: Compared with healthy controls (2/35), patient top clones favored TRBV06 (8/27).

In germline, CDR1 is MGHDK, CDR2 SYGVNS. V was clipped by 4 bases and J by 5 bases; unmatched bases: 10. The CDR3 spans 15 residues. Authors' analysis steps: The detection floor for productive clonotype frequency was 2.59 x 10-5. Repertoires were generated with immunoSEQ multiplex PCR, while TCRdb's copy carries only in-frame clones and drops some. Clonal size and the V and J genes are those of that table, whereas D and trimming came from the DNA. The sample includes about 35,000 clones, around 76% of them seen just once. Controls came from buffy coats of healthy blood donors. The chain joins TRBV25-1 to TRBJ2-5, with 7 nucleotides matching TRBD2. Input material: CD4+ T cells from blood buffy coats. The clonotype was recovered from a human donor in good health. CDR3 nucleotide sequence: TGTGCCAGCAGTGGCACTAGCGTCCGACGGGAGACCCAGTACTTC. This encodes CASSGTSVRRETQYF.